This T cell receptor beta chain comes out of a study of blood T cell repertoires in COVID-19. Study-level information: Samples taken during acute and convalescent COVID-19 were collected in the United States, Italy and Spain. From T cells, B-cell-depleted T cells, or PBMCs came the material, which was cDNA or gDNA.

In the authors' workflow: Cell counts per sample came from amplifying reference gene primers. The repertoire was sequenced with immunoSEQ multiplex PCR; TCRdb's copy has only in-frame clones and lacks some. V, J and clone size reflect that table, while D and trimming were determined from the DNA. The sample consists of some 150,000 clones, about four fifths of them appearing once. The CDR3 extends over 17 amino acids. With 4 bases clipped from V and 1 base from J, the junction kept 8 bases outside the gene matches. The V gene's germline CDR1 is MNHNS and CDR2 SASEGT. The sequence was obtained from an older woman with acute or convalescent COVID-19. Sequenced input: peripheral blood. V and J are TRBV6-1 and TRBJ1-1, with TRBD1 matching 11 bases. Here the CDR3 reads CASSARTGGMGNTEAFF. In DNA form, the CDR3 reads TGTGCCAGCAGTGCCCGGACAGGGGGCATGGGGAACACTGAAGCTTTCTTT.